A selection of T cell receptor beta chains follows, all from one sample in a study of PD-L1 blockade in urothelial cancer. The assay was immunoSEQ multiplex PCR, and TCRdb's table has in-frame clones only and misses some. The sample includes tens of thousands of clones, about a third of them seen just once. The sample in question was tumor tissue, obtained before atezolizumab (anti-PD-L1) treatment. These receptors were obtained from a man aged 60-69 years with urothelial cancer. The CDR3 runs from the conserved cysteine through the conserved F or W. D genes are given only for firm matches. Some rows mark clone size as missing; the rest say once, few, many or name a class of expanded clone.

V gene	clone size	D gene	J gene	CDR3 DNA	CDR3 protein
TRBV6-8	-	TRBD2	TRBJ2-7	TGTGCCAGCAGTCCTGGGACTAGCGGGAGTCTCGAGCAGTACTTC	CASSPGTSGSLEQYF
TRBV28	-	TRBD1	TRBJ2-1	TGTGCCAGCAGATTAACCGGGACAGGAGGCAATGAACAGTTCTTC	CASRLTGTGGNEQFF
TRBV4-1	few	TRBD1	TRBJ2-7	TGCGCCAGCAGCCAACACCCGGACAGGGGATTAGGCGAGCAGTACTTC	CASSQHPDRGLGEQYF
TRBV6-8	-	-	TRBJ2-2	TGTGCCAGCAGTTGGAGGGGTAACACCGGGGAGCTGTTTTTT	CASSWRGNTGELFF
TRBV5-1	-	TRBD1	TRBJ1-2	TGCGCCAGCAGCTCTGGGACAGGTGTAAGGAACTATGGCTACACCTTC	CASSSGTGVRNYGYTF
TRBV19	few	TRBD1	TRBJ1-5	TGTGCCAGTAGTAGCCCCGGGACAGGTTCTTATAGCAATCAGCCCCAGCATTTT	CASSSPGTGSYSNQPQHF
TRBV28	-	-	TRBJ2-7	TGTGCCAGCAGTTTGAAGCACGGGAGCTCCTACGAGCAGTACTTC	CASSLKHGSSYEQYF
TRBV29-1	-	TRBD2	TRBJ2-2	TGCAGCGTTGTTTTAGCGGGAACCACCGGGGAGCTGTTTTTT	CSVVLAGTTGELFF
TRBV28	-	-	TRBJ1-2	TGTGCCAGCAGTGGGACGATCGGCGGCTATGGCTACACCTTC	CASSGTIGGYGYTF
TRBV6-8	many	-	TRBJ1-6	TGTGCCAGCAGTTACTCGTCCGGGAAGTCACCCCTCCACTTT	CASSYSSGKSPLHF
TRBV30	few	-	TRBJ2-2	TGTGCCTGGAACGAGGTCGGGGAGCTGTTTTTT	CAWNEVGELFF
TRBV9	many	-	TRBJ2-7	TGTGCCAGCGCTCGGCGGGACGGGGGTTACGAGCAGTACTTC	CASARRDGGYEQYF
TRBV30	-	TRBD1	TRBJ1-5	TGTGCCTGGAGTGAGGACAGGGACTACCAGCCCCAGCATTTT	CAWSEDRDYQPQHF
TRBV11-3	few	-	TRBJ2-7	TGTGCCAGCAGCTTATCGGACAGATCCTACGAGCAGTACTTC	CASSLSDRSYEQYF
TRBV29-1	-	TRBD2	TRBJ2-1	TGCAGCGTTGATCTCCGACTAGCAAATGAGCAGTTCTTC	CSVDLRLANEQFF
TRBV7-7	many	TRBD1	TRBJ2-4	TGTGCCAGCAGCTTCTCCGGGACAGGGGGCGGGAGAAACATTCAGTACTTC	CASSFSGTGGGRNIQYF
TRBV2	few	-	TRBJ2-3	TGTGCCAGCAAAGTTGACCCTAGCACAGATACGCAGTATTTT	CASKVDPSTDTQYF
TRBV6-8	few	-	TRBJ1-6	TGTGCCACCGGGGGACGCGACGATTCACCCCTCCACTTT	CATGGRDDSPLHF
TRBV28	-	-	TRBJ2-3	TGTGCCAGCAGTTTGTCCGGAGCGGATACGCAGTATTTT	CASSLSGADTQYF
TRBV9	-	-	TRBJ2-2	TGTGCCAGCAACGTGAACACCGGGGAGCTGTTTTTT	CASNVNTGELFF
TRBV19	few	TRBD1	TRBJ1-1	TGTGCCAGCAGCAGGGGGATACGAGGGACTGAAGCTTTCTTT	CASSRGIRGTEAFF
TRBV6-8	-	-	TRBJ1-4	TGTGCCGGGGGACTTAGCCAGGCAACTAATGAAAAACTGTTTTTT	CAGGLSQATNEKLFF
TRBV29-1	-	TRBD1	TRBJ2-3	TGCAGCGTTGAACAGGGGGCAGGAGATACGCAGTATTTT	CSVEQGAGDTQYF
TRBV11-3	many	-	TRBJ2-3	TGTGCCAGCAGCCCCGACCGAGGCTTTAGCACAGATACGCAGTATTTT	CASSPDRGFSTDTQYF
TRBV30	-	-	TRBJ2-7	TGTGCCTGGAGTGTACAAGGGATGGCCTACGAGCAGTACTTC	CAWSVQGMAYEQYF
TRBV19	-	-	TRBJ1-1	TGTGCCAGTAGTAAAGAACAGGGCGGGAACACTGAAGCTTTCTTT	CASSKEQGGNTEAFF
TRBV1	-	-	TRBJ2-7	TGCGCCAGCAGCCTCCAACCCGACGAGCAGTACTTC	CASSLQPDEQYF
TRBV12-5	few	TRBD1	TRBJ2-6	TGTGCTAGTGGTTACCAGGGGGCTGGGGCCAACGTCCTGACTTTC	CASGYQGAGANVLTF
TRBV11-3	many	TRBD2	TRBJ2-2	TGTGCCAGCAGCTTAGAACCAGCGGGAGCTTGGAGGGGGGAGCTGTTTTTT	CASSLEPAGAWRGELFF
TRBV25-1	few	-	TRBJ2-5	TGTGCCAGCAGTGAAGGCCAGGGGTTGGGCCAAGAGACCCAGTACTTC	CASSEGQGLGQETQYF
TRBV22-1	few	-	TRBJ2-3	TGTGCCAGCAGTCCCTGGGACAGCACAGATACGCAGTATTTT	CASSPWDSTDTQYF
TRBV11-3	-	TRBD2	TRBJ2-7	TGTGCCAGCAGCTTAGATCTAGCGGGGTCCTACGAGCAGTACTTC	CASSLDLAGSYEQYF
TRBV29-1	-	TRBD2	TRBJ2-1	TGCAGCGTTAGAGCGGGGGCCTTCTACAATGAGCAGTTCTTC	CSVRAGAFYNEQFF
TRBV5-1	-	TRBD1	TRBJ2-6	TGCGCCACGTCGACAGGGCCCTCCTCTGGGGCCAACGTCCTGACTTTC	CATSTGPSSGANVLTF
TRBV18	-	TRBD1	TRBJ1-1	TGTGCCAGCTCTCCACAGGGGGGGACTGAAGCTTTCTTT	CASSPQGGTEAFF
TRBV6-1	few	TRBD2	TRBJ2-5	TGTGCCATCAGTGAAGGGGTGGCGGGGGGGCCCGTCGGGAAGACCCAGTACTTC	CAISEGVAGGPVGKTQYF
TRBV6-8	many	-	TRBJ1-4	TGTGCCAGCAGCCCCAGGCATGGGAATGAAAAACTGTTTTTT	CASSPRHGNEKLFF
TRBV9	-	-	TRBJ1-6	TGTGCCAGCGGCCGGGGCTGGAATTCACCCCTCCACTTT	CASGRGWNSPLHF
TRBV28	-	TRBD2	TRBJ2-7	TGTGCCAGCAGTCCTGCTCATACTGGGACTAAATACTACGAGCAGTACTTC	CASSPAHTGTKYYEQYF
TRBV18	-	-	TRBJ1-5	TGTGCCAGCTCACCTGGGAGCAATCAGCCCCAGCATTTT	CASSPGSNQPQHF
TRBV19	-	TRBD2	TRBJ2-7	TGTGCCAGTAGTCTATCTAGCGGGGGGAGCTCCTACGAGCAGTACTTC	CASSLSSGGSSYEQYF
TRBV9	-	-	TRBJ1-1	TGTGCCAGCAGCGTAGGCTCGGGGTTCACTGAAGCTTTCTTT	CASSVGSGFTEAFF
TRBV6-8	few	TRBD2	TRBJ2-7	TGTGCCAGCAGCAGAACTGGACTAGCGGGACCCTCGGAAGAGCAGTACTTC	CASSRTGLAGPSEEQYF
TRBV19	-	TRBD2	TRBJ2-2	TGTGCCGTCGACATAGCGGGGGTGAACACCGGGGAGCTGTTTTTT	CAVDIAGVNTGELFF
TRBV6-8	many	TRBD1	TRBJ2-1	TGTGCCAGCAGCCTATTCCGGACAGGGGGTATCCATGAGCAGTTCTTC	CASSLFRTGGIHEQFF
TRBV28	few	TRBD1	TRBJ2-7	TGTGCCAGCAGTTTAAGAGACAGGGGATACGAGCAGTACTTC	CASSLRDRGYEQYF
TRBV9	-	TRBD1	TRBJ2-7	TGTGCCAGCAGCACCGGGACAGGGTACTACGAGCAGTACTTC	CASSTGTGYYEQYF
TRBV19	-	-	TRBJ2-5	TGTGCCAGTAGTATCGGTGCAGGGGTGAGGGAGACCCAGTACTTC	CASSIGAGVRETQYF
TRBV9	few	-	TRBJ2-1	TGTGCCAGCAGCGTAGTAGTGTCGGCCGAGAATGAGCAGTTCTTC	CASSVVVSAENEQFF
TRBV19	-	TRBD1	TRBJ2-2	TGTGCCAGTACCCCGGGACAGGGAAACACCGGGGAGCTGTTTTTT	CASTPGQGNTGELFF
TRBV11-3	many	-	TRBJ2-1	TGTGCCAGCAGCTCGGGGACCGAAAGCGGTGAGCAGTTCTTC	CASSSGTESGEQFF
TRBV11-3	few	-	TRBJ2-5	TGTGCCAGCAGCCCGCCAGGAGATCCTCAAGAGACCCAGTACTTC	CASSPPGDPQETQYF
TRBV19	few	TRBD1	TRBJ1-2	TGTGCCAGTAGCTGGACAGGGGGTAACTATGGCTACACCTTC	CASSWTGGNYGYTF
TRBV19	few	TRBD1	TRBJ1-5	TGTGCCAGTAGTATAGGATCACAGGGGTTCAGCAATCAGCCCCAGCATTTT	CASSIGSQGFSNQPQHF
TRBV28	-	TRBD1	TRBJ2-2	TGTGCCAGCAGTCCCGGACAGGCCCCCGGGGAGCTGTTTTTT	CASSPGQAPGELFF
TRBV6-8	few	TRBD2	TRBJ2-3	TGTGCCAGCAACGGCGGGGGGAACACAGATACGCAGTATTTT	CASNGGGNTDTQYF
TRBV1	-	-	TRBJ1-3	TGCGCCAGCAGCCAAGTATTATCTGGAAACACCATATATTTT	CASSQVLSGNTIYF